These 6 T cell receptor beta chains share one sample of origin, sequenced in a study of pediatric ulcerative colitis. TCRdb keeps only in-frame clones here, not all; method: immunoSEQ multiplex PCR. Of roughly 38,000 clones listed, 75% to 90% are singletons. Sequences were obtained from blood. These TCRs come from a girl aged 10-17 years with moderate ulcerative colitis.

The chain recombines TRBV9 with TRBJ2-3; the match to TRBD2 covers 13 bases. V trimming: 3 bases; J trimming: 2 bases; junction bases outside the gene matches: 3. Germline loops: CDR1 SGDLS, CDR2 YYNGEE. The length of the CDR3 is 16 residues. CDR3 protein: CASSGTSGRITDTQYF. The DNA for the CDR3 is TGTGCCAGCAGCGGGACTAGCGGGAGAATCACAGATACGCAGTATTTT.

This clone was seen more than once but under ten times. The J gene is TRBJ2-7, the V gene TRBV5-4; 7 bases line up with TRBD1. The V gene's germline CDR1 is SGHNT and CDR2 YYREEE (reference sequence). J was trimmed by 3 bases and V by 0 bases; bases with no gene match: 9. CDR3 length: 16 amino acids. For the CDR3, the DNA is TGTGCCAGCAGCTTGGACCTCAGACAGGGATACTACGAGCAGTACTTC. Translating gives CASSLDLRQGYYEQYF.

The chain employs TRBV6-1 and TRBJ2-5; 8 bases map to TRBD1. CDR1 and CDR2 from the germline V gene are MNHNS and SASEGT. The junction had 9 bases not matched to a gene; V was cut back by 4 bases and J by 5 bases. The CDR3 is 15 amino acids. The CDR3 here is CASSVDRAIGETQYF. Written as DNA, the CDR3 is TGTGCCAGCAGTGTGGACAGGGCCATCGGGGAGACCCAGTACTTC.

This chain links TRBV27 with TRBJ1-1; D ambiguous. The CDR3 is 14 amino acids. Between the trimmed V and J ends, which lost 7 bases and 5 bases, there was a span of 17 bases. The germline V gene encodes CDR1 MNHEY and CDR2 SMNVEV (reference sequence). CDR3 amino acids: CASTSGPSGTEAFF. The CDR3 DNA sequence: TGTGCCAGCACCTCCGGGCCCTCGGGGACTGAAGCTTTCTTT.

CDR3 amino acids: CAIGGGELTYEQYF. The CDR3 nucleotides read TGTGCCATCGGGGGAGGGGAGCTCACCTACGAGCAGTACTTC. The J gene is TRBJ2-7, the V gene TRBV10-3; 7 positions agree with TRBD2. Germline trimming cut 8 bases from V and 2 bases from J; bases unmatched to any gene: 9. In germline, CDR1 is ENHRY, CDR2 SYGVKD. The length of the CDR3 is 14 residues.

J is TRBJ2-2 and V is TRBV19, with 9 bases lining up with TRBD1. The V gene end was trimmed by 6 bases and the J gene end by 8 bases; junction bases not matched to a gene: 7. The CDR3 has 14 amino acids. CDR1 and CDR2 (germline): LNHDA, SQIVND (reference sequence). The CDR3 sequence: CASSPGTGLGELFF. DNA for the CDR3: TGTGCCAGTAGCCCCGGGACAGGGCTTGGGGAGCTGTTTTTT.